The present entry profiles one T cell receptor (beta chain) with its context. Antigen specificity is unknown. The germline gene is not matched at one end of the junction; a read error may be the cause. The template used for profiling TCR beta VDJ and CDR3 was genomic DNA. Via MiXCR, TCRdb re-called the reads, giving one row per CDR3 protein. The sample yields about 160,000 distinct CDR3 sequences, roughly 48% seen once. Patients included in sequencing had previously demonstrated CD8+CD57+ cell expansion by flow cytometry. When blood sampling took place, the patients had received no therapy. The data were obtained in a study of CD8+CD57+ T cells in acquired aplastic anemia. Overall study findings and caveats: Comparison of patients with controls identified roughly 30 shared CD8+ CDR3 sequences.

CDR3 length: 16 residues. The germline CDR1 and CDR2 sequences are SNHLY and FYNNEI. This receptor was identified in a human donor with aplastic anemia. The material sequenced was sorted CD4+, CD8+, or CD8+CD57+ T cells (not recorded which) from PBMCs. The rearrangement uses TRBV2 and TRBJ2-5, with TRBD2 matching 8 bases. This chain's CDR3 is CASTEGGSGGGKTQHF. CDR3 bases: TGTGCCAGCACCGAAGGCGGCAGCGGGGGAGGAAAGACCCAGCACTTC.